Given below is one T cell receptor (beta chain) in context. The target antigen is unknown. The CDR3 extends over 13 amino acids. V was pared by 5 bases and J by 5 bases, with 12 bases between. Germline V lookup: CDR1 MNHNS, CDR2 SASEGT. This entry belongs to a study of vaccination and CD4 T cells after COVID-19. Cultured CD4+ T-cell DNA underwent Oncomine TCR Beta short-read sequencing. One entry per CDR3 protein, called by TCRdb with MiXCR from the PCR reads. The table includes 20,000 or so distinct CDR3 sequences, less than 35% detected once. This sample's treatment: roughly 10-day PBMC culture with coronavirus spike peptide pools or control peptides (ViraFEST assay).

The TCR originated in a human donor with COVID-19. Sequenced input: cultured CD4+ T cells from blood. This chain joins TRBV6-1 and TRBJ2-5, with D tentatively TRBD1 or TRBD2 (5 bases each). DNA of the CDR3: TGTGCCAGCAGTCCGGGACGGAGGGAGACCCAGTACTTC. Protein: CASSPGRRETQYF.